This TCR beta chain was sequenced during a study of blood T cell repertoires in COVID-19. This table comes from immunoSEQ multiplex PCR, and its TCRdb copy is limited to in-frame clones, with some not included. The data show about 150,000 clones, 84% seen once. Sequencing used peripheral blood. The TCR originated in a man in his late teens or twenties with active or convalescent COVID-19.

The CDR3 DNA sequence: TGTGCCAGCGGGGGACTAGCGGGGGCCAAGGGGGAGCTGTTTTTT. Translated: CASGGLAGAKGELFF. V gene TRBV7-2 combines with J gene TRBJ2-2, with 14 nucleotides matching TRBD2. This CDR3 is 15 amino acids long. V gave up 8 bases and J gave up 8 bases; unmatched junction bases: 7. From germline, CDR1 is SGHTA and CDR2 FQGNSA.